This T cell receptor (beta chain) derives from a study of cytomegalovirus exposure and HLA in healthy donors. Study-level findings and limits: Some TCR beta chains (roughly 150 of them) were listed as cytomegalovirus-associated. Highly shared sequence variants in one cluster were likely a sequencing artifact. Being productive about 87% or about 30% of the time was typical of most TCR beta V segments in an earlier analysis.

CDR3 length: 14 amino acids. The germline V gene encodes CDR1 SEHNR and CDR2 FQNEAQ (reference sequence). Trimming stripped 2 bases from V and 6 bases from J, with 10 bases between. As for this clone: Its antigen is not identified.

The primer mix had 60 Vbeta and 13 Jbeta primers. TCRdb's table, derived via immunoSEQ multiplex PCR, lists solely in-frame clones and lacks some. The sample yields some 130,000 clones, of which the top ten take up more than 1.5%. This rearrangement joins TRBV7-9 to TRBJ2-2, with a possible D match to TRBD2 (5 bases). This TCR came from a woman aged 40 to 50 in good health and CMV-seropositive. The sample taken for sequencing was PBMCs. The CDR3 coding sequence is TGTGCCAGCAGCTTACTCGGGGTGGCCGGGGAGCTGTTTTTT. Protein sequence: CASSLLGVAGELFF.